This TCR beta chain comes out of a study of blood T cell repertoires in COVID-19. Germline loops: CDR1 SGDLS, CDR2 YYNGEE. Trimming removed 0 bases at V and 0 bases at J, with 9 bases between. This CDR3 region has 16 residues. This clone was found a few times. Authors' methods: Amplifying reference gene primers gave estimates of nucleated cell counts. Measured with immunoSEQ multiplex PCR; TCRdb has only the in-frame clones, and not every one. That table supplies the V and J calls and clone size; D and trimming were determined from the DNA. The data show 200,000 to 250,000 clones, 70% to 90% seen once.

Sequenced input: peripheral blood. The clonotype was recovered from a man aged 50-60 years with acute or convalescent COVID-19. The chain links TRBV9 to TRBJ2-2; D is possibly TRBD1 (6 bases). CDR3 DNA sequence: TGTGCCAGCAGCGTAGACGGACAGTCGAACACCGGGGAGCTGTTTTTT. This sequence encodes CASSVDGQSNTGELFF.